This TCR beta chain was identified in a study of blood T cell repertoires in COVID-19. Study information: Samples of COVID-19 (acute and convalescent) were obtained from the United States, Italy and Spain. PBMCs, B-cell-depleted T cells, or T cells were the source of the cDNA or gDNA that made up the material.

Trimming at V came to 0 bases and at J to 7 bases, leaving 6 bases not matched to a gene. This CDR3 comprises 17 residues. From germline, CDR1 is LNHNV and CDR2 YYDKDF (reference sequence). The authors' processing: Amplification of reference gene primers provided the estimated nucleated cell counts. Profiled with immunoSEQ multiplex PCR; TCRdb holds only in-frame clones, not every one. Clonal size and the V and J genes are those of that table, whereas D and trimming came from the DNA. The sample has 75,000 to 80,000 clones, about 90% seen once; the top ten hold roughly 6.1%. V usage is TRBV15 and J usage is TRBJ2-2; 12 nucleotides line up with TRBD2. The sample consisted of peripheral blood. This TCR was sampled from a human donor in a cohort sampled during active COVID-19. The CDR3 region has the DNA TGTGCCACCAGCAGAGATCCCCTAGCGGGGGGGCGCGGGGAGCTGTTTTTT. It is translated as CATSRDPLAGGRGELFF.